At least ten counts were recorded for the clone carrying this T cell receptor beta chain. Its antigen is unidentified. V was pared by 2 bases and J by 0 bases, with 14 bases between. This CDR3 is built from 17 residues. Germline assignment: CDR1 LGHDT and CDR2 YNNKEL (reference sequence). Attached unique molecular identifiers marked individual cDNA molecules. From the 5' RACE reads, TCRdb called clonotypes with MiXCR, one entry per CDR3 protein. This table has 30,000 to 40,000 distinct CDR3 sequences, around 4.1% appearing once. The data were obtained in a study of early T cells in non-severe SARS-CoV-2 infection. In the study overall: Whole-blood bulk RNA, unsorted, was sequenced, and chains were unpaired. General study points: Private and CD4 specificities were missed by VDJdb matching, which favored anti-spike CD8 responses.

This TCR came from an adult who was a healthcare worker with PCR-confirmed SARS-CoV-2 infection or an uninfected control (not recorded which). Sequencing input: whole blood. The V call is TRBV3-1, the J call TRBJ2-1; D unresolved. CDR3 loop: CASSQQESVSSYNEQFF. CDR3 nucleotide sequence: TGTGCCAGCAGCCAACAGGAGAGCGTGAGCTCCTACAATGAGCAGTTCTTC.